This TCR beta chain was obtained from a study of T-cell reconstitution after alpha-beta-depleted transplantation in children. As it was prepared, the TCRbeta library received unique molecular identifiers. TCRdb ran MiXCR on the PCR reads and lists one entry per CDR3 protein. The table records over 550,000 distinct CDR3 sequences, about 11% of them present only once. CDR3 length: 19 residues. V shed 0 bases and J 2 bases; nucleotides not matched to a gene: 9. Germline assignment: CDR1 SGHDN and CDR2 FVKESK. This clonotype was seen many times. The clonotype originates from a human donor who donated a stem cell graft to a child with acute myeloid leukemia. The material sequenced was PBMCs from the stem cell graft donor, taken from the stem cell graft. The chain uses TRBV14 and TRBJ2-3; the match to TRBD2 covers 12 bases. In nucleotides, the CDR3 is TGTGCCAGCAGCCAAGATAACGCCGGGACTAGCGGGCTCACAGATACGCAGTATTTT. Its translation: CASSQDNAGTSGLTDTQYF.